This T cell receptor (beta chain) was recorded in a study of blood T cell repertoires in COVID-19 (dated by TCRdb to the early 2020s). Background for the entire study: Samples covering the acute and convalescent phases of COVID-19 were provided by collaborators in the United States, Italy and Spain. Where available, HLA class I and class II types were taken from metadata supplied by the sample provider and were not determined by assay-based typing. The material from the prospective study consisted of cDNA or gDNA derived from T cells, B-cell-depleted T cells, or PBMCs. A freely available public database, intended as a resource for researchers studying the immune response to SARS-CoV-2, is where the repertoires were released. Sample metadata almost always included a de-identified subject ID, COVID-19 status, age in years and sex. The dataset comprised deeply sampled blood TCRbeta repertoires from subjects exposed to, actively infected with, or recovered from COVID-19. The samples were drawn from the first 160 participants of the ongoing ImmuneRACE study and from 1,254 subjects provided by 6 global collaborators. Overall study outcomes, separate from this receptor: The quantity of clinical and demographic metadata differed by source and by participant and was supplied without curation.

Remarks on this clone: It lacks a known antigen. Per-nucleotide qualities are absent, and no much larger clonotype sits a single base away.

TCRbeta CDR3 regions were amplified from genomic DNA by means of the immunoSEQ Assay, a bias-controlled multiplex PCR. In the original analysis: Within the assay, amplification of reference gene primers was used to estimate how many nucleated cells each sample contained. To quantify the absolute abundance of each unique TCRbeta CDR3 rearrangement, sequence reads were collapsed and filtered. For each sample, productive Simpson clonality was calculated as the square root of Simpson's diversity index across productive rearrangements. TCRdb took this table from immuneACCESS and kept in-frame rearrangements with V and J called. Such tables lack part of the clones; where checked against another copy, unresolved V genes explain under half of the gap, and the rest is unexplained. The V and J calls and clone size are taken from that table; D and trimming were inferred from the DNA. The sample contains about 69,000 clones, roughly 87% of them found a single time. 2.5% to 3.5% of the sample lies in the top ten.

The collaborating institutions used their own protocols to collect whole blood in K2EDTA tubes. For TCRbeta analysis, collaborator samples were shipped as frozen whole blood, as isolated PBMCs, or as DNA extracted from either sample type. Looking up the germline V gene (reference sequence) yields CDR1 LGHDT and CDR2 YNNKEL. From its cysteine to its phenylalanine, the CDR3 spans 15 amino acids. Solely the CDR3 DNA is kept, with 45 bases framed from the first base. V ends up 4 bases short and J 2 bases short, with an unmatched junction base count of 3. This receptor was identified in an older man with acute or convalescent COVID-19. The source material was peripheral blood. The receptor chain draws on TRBV3-1 (or the pseudogene TRBV3-2) and TRBJ1-5; 9 central nucleotides agree with TRBD1. The sequence in DNA is TGTGCCAGCAGCCTTGGGGACAGGGGCAATCAGCCCCAGCATTTT. Its amino acids are CASSLGDRGNQPQHF.